This TCR beta chain was recorded in a study of technical replicates of blood from several donors. Sequencing was performed with immunoSEQ multiplex PCR; in TCRdb, only in-frame clones are kept and a portion is missing. This sample carries about 80,000 clones, 65% to 90% of them seen once, and the ten largest clones take approximately 5%. V lost 3 bases and J lost 6; bases outside the gene matches: 7. The germline V gene encodes CDR1 WSHSY and CDR2 SAAADI. The CDR3 consists of 16 residues. The sample holds one count of this clone. The rearrangement joins TRBV10-2 to TRBJ2-2; the match to TRBD2 covers 10 bases. The source material was PBMCs. The TCR was taken from a human donor in good health. Some clones in this sample may be carry-over from other donors' samples. Here the CDR3 reads CASSEPSGGRAGELFF. The CDR3 coding sequence is TGCGCCAGCAGTGAACCTAGCGGGGGACGAGCCGGGGAGCTGTTTTTT.